The text below deals with one T cell receptor (beta chain). Its antigen remains unknown. The entry originates in a study of cytomegalovirus exposure and HLA in healthy donors. Study-wide findings and caveats: Donor immune exposure was known only as CMV serostatus. Some 150 TCR beta chains were listed as cytomegalovirus-associated.

The CDR3 length is 13 residues. Germline loops: CDR1 MDHEN, CDR2 SYDVKM. V lost 6 bases to trimming and J lost 8 bases, with 13 bases between them. PCR employed 60 Vbeta and 13 Jbeta primers. TCRdb keeps only in-frame clones here, not all; method: immunoSEQ multiplex PCR. The repertoire holds approximately 90,000 clones, with 60% to 80% as singletons. Sequencing was done on a sample of PBMCs. The chain couples TRBV28 to TRBJ2-2; possibly TRBD1 for D (5 bases). The source is a woman between 45 and 60 years old in good health and CMV-seropositive. The CDR3 DNA sequence: TGTGCCAGCAGCTCCAACAGGTTTGGGGAGCTGTTTTTT. It codes for CASSSNRFGELFF.